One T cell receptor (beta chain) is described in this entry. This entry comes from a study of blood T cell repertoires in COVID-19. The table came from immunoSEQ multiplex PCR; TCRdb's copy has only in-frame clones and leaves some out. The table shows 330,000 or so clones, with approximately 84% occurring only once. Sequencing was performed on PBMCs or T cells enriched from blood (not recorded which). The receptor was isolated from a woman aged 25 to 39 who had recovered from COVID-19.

The CDR3 spells CASSDRDTIYEQYF. The CDR3 DNA is TGTGCCAGCAGTGATAGGGACACGATCTACGAGCAGTACTTC. This sequence joins TRBV2 and TRBJ2-7, with a possible D match to TRBD1 (6 bases). The CDR3 is made up of 14 amino acids. V was clipped by 3 bases and J by 3 bases, with 12 bases between them. Germline CDR1 reads SNHLY; CDR2 reads FYNNEI.